The source of this T cell receptor (beta chain) is a study of blood T cell repertoires in COVID-19. Study-wide context: Researchers got acute and convalescent COVID-19 samples from the United States, Italy and Spain. PBMCs, B-cell-depleted T cells, or T cells provided the cDNA or gDNA that made up the material.

In germline, CDR1 is KGHSH, CDR2 LQKENI. The CDR3 sequence is 15 residues long. The V end was cut by 1 base, the J end by 1 base, with 10 bases between. Source study methods: Amplification with reference gene primers provided the estimates of nucleated cell counts. The data were produced by immunoSEQ multiplex PCR, yet TCRdb's version contains in-frame clones alone and is incomplete. The V and J calls and clone size come from that table; D and trimming were worked out from the DNA. Seen here are about 250,000 clones, about 85% observed once, and the top ten hold approximately 7.9%. The gene calls are TRBV18 and TRBJ1-1; the D gene is possibly TRBD1 (5 bases). Specimen: peripheral blood. This TCR derives from an elderly woman with acute or convalescent COVID-19. CDR3: CASSPQGAGNTEAFF. CDR3 coding DNA: TGTGCCAGCTCACCACAAGGGGCTGGGAACACTGAAGCTTTCTTT.